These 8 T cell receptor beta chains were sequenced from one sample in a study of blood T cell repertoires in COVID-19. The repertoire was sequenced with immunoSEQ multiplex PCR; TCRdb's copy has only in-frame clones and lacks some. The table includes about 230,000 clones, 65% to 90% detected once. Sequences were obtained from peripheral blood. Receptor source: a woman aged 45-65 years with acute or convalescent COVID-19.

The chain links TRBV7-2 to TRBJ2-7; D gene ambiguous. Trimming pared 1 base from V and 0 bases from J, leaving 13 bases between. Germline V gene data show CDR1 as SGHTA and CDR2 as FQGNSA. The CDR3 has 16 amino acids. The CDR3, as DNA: TGTGCCAGCAGCTTAGAGCTGGGCTCTCCCTCCTACGAGCAGTACTTC. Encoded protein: CASSLELGSPSYEQYF.

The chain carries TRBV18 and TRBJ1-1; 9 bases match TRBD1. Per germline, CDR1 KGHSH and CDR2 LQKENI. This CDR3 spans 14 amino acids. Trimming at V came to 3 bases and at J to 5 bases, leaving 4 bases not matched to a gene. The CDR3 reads CASSPETGGTEAFF. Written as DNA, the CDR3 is TGTGCCAGCTCACCTGAGACAGGGGGGACTGAAGCTTTCTTT.

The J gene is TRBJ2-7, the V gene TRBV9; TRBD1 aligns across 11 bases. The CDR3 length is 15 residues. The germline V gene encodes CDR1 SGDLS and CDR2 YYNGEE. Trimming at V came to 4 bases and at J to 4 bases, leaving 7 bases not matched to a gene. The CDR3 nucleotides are TGTGCCAGCAGCCCAGGACAGGGGGCGCGGTACGAGCAGTACTTC. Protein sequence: CASSPGQGARYEQYF.

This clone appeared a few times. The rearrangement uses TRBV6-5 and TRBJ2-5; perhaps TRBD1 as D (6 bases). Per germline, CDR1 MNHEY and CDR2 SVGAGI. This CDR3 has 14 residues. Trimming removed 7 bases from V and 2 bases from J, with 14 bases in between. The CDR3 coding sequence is TGTGCCAGCAAAAGGGACACGTCTCAAGAGACCCAGTACTTC. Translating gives CASKRDTSQETQYF.

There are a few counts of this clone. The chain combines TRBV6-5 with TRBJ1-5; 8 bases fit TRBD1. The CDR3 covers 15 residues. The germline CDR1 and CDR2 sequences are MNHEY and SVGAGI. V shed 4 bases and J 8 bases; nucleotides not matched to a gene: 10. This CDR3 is CASSLDRASGEPQHF. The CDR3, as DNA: TGTGCCAGCAGTTTGGACAGGGCGTCAGGGGAGCCCCAGCATTTT.

This CDR3 reads CASSLDGGVDEQYF. The CDR3 DNA is TGTGCCAGCAGCTTAGATGGGGGGGTAGACGAGCAGTACTTC. This chain uses TRBV11-2 with TRBJ2-7, with 7 bases lining up with TRBD2. Unmatched junction bases numbered 4, after V lost 0 bases and J lost 5 bases. This CDR3 spans 14 amino acids. The germline CDR1 and CDR2 sequences are SGHAT and FQNNGV.

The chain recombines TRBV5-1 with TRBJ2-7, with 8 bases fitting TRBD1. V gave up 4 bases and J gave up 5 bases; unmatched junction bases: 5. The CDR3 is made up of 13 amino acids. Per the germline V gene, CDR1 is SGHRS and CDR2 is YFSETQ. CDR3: CASSQDRVNEQYF. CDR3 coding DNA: TGCGCCAGCAGCCAGGACAGGGTAAACGAGCAGTACTTC.

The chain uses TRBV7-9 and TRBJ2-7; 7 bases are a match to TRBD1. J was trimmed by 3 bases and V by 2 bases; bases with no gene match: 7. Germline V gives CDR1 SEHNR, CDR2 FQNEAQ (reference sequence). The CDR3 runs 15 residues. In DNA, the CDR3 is TGTGCCAGCAGCTTAACCTCAGGGGGTGGCTACGAGCAGTACTTC. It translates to CASSLTSGGGYEQYF.